This T cell receptor (beta chain) stems from a study of T cells in Graves' hyperthyroidism and ophthalmopathy. The CDR3 runs to 16 residues. The germline gives CDR1 MGHRA, CDR2 YSYEKL. Trimming shortened V by 1 base and J by 9 bases, and 19 bases separated the two germline ends. The sample holds a few counts of this clonotype. Researchers amplified the TCR beta CDR3 regions from RNA transcripts. A set of HTBI primers served as the primers for a first-round RT-PCR of the TCR CDR3. TCRdb called the multiplex PCR reads again in MiXCR, with one record for every CDR3 protein. The sample has roughly 150,000 distinct CDR3 sequences; over 8% are singletons.

The source of this sequence is a young woman with Graves' hyperthyroidism that later progressed to Graves' ophthalmopathy. The chain recombines TRBV4-1 with TRBJ1-3, with D maybe TRBD1 (6 bases). The source material was blood. The CDR3 spells CASSQVLSRGTGTIYF. The CDR3 nucleotides are TGCGCCAGCAGCCAAGTTTTATCCAGGGGTACGGGCACCATATATTTT.